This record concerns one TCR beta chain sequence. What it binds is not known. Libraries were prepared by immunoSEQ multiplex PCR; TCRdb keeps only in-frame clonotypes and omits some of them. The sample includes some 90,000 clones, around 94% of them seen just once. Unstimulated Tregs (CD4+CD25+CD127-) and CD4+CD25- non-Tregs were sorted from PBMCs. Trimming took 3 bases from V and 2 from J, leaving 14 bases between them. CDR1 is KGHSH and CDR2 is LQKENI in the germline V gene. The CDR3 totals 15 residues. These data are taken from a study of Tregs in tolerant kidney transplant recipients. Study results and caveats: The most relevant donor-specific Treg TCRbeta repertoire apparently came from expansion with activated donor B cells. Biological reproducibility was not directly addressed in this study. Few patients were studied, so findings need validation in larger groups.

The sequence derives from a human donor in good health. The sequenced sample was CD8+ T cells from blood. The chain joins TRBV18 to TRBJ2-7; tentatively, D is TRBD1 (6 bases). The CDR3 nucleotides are TGTGCCAGCTCACCCCGGGACAAATTAGCCTACGAGCAGTACTTC. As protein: CASSPRDKLAYEQYF.